The source of this TCR beta chain is a study of shared clonotypes between healthy human individuals. The protocol was immunoSEQ multiplex PCR, while the TCRdb copy is restricted to in-frame clones and leaves out a portion. The repertoire consists of 2 million or so clones, with 95% occurring once and the leading ten covering under 0.15%. V trimming: 3 bases; J trimming: 8 bases; junction bases outside the gene matches: 6. CDR3 length equals 14 residues. Germline V gene data show CDR1 as MRHNA and CDR2 as SNTAGT. The chain recombines TRBV6-4 with TRBJ2-1, with TRBD1 matching 8 bases. This TCR was recovered from a man younger than 30 in good health. The sequencing sample was made of naive CD4+ T cells sorted from blood. The subset is: CD45RA+ positively selected. This CDR3 is CASSDGQGADEQFF. The CDR3 coding sequence is TGTGCCAGCAGTGATGGGCAGGGGGCTGATGAGCAGTTCTTC.